Shown below are 7 T cell receptor beta chains from a single sample sequenced in a study of OX40 agonist ivuxolimab in advanced cancers. Libraries were made using the immunoSEQ multiplex PCR assay. What TCRdb holds here is the immuneACCESS table cut down to in-frame rearrangements. Part of the clones is not present; checked against another copy, under half of the missing clones reflect an unresolved V gene, and the others are unexplained. The table for this sample lists 98,000 or so clones; less than 90% of them were counted only once. The leading ten clones occupy 0.8% to 0.9% of the sample. The sequences come from CD4+ or CD8+ T cells sorted from blood, collected in a trial of the OX40 agonist ivuxolimab. The source is an adult with an advanced solid tumor such as melanoma, head and neck, liver or kidney cancer.

The V gene is TRBV25-1, the J gene TRBJ2-7, with D possibly being TRBD2 (5 bases). V gave up 4 bases and J gave up 5 bases, with 12 bases separating them. CDR3 size: 13 residues. Germline V gene data show CDR1 as MGHDK and CDR2 as SYGVNS. The CDR3 is CASSALGSHEQYV. CDR3 bases: TGTGCCAGCAGTGCCCTAGGGAGTCACGAGCAGTACGTC.

The chain joins TRBV27 to TRBJ1-1; D gene uncertain. The CDR3 has 13 residues. Deletions cut 2 bases from V and 1 base from J, with 5 bases between. Per germline, CDR1 MNHEY and CDR2 SMNVEV (reference sequence). The CDR3 DNA sequence: TGTGCCAGCAGTTTAAGGGAGAACACTGAAGCTTTCTTT. Its translation: CASSLRENTEAFF.

This chain uses TRBV10-3 with TRBJ1-1; no reliable D call. Germline values: CDR1 ENHRY, CDR2 SYGVKD. Deletions cut 5 bases from V and 4 bases from J, with 8 bases between. CDR3 length: 12 residues. DNA of the CDR3: TGTGCCATCAGTTATACTTCCACTGAAGCTTTCTTT. It codes for CAISYTSTEAFF.

J is TRBJ2-1 and V is TRBV7-3; 10 nucleotides align to TRBD2. V lost 5 bases and J lost 8; bases outside the gene matches: 3. CDR1 SGHTA and CDR2 FQGTGA come from the germline V gene. This CDR3 has 13 amino acids. The CDR3 loop reads CASSLSGGYEQFF. CDR3 bases: TGTGCCAGCAGCCTTAGCGGGGGGTATGAGCAGTTCTTC. The full variable domain, with the rest looked up from reference TRBV7-3 and TRBJ2-1, is GAGVSQTPSNKVTEKGKYVELRCDPISGHTALYWYRQSLGQGPEFLIYFQGTGAADDSGLPNDRFFAVRPEGSVSTLKIQRTERGDSAVYLCASSLSGGYEQFFGPGTRLTVL.

The chain combines TRBV28 with TRBJ1-2; TRBD1 matches 7 bases. The trim removed 2 bases at V and 8 bases at J, leaving 8 bases unmatched. The germline V gene has CDR1 MDHEN and CDR2 SYDVKM. This CDR3 contains 14 residues. As DNA, the CDR3 is TGTGCCAGCAGTTTAGAGGGGGCCGTTGTGGGCTACACCTTC. This codes for CASSLEGAVVGYTF.

This rearrangement joins TRBV6-6 to TRBJ2-1, with D tentatively TRBD2 (6 bases). CDR1 is MNHNY, CDR2 SVGAGI, per germline (reference sequence). The CDR3 totals 16 residues. Trimming took 6 bases from V and 6 from J, leaving 21 bases between them. CDR3 sequence reads: CASSVGGGPGFNEQFF. CDR3 bases: TGTGCCAGCAGCGTCGGTGGAGGGCCTGGTTTCAATGAGCAGTTCTTC.

The table lists this clone with a count of one. V is TRBV9 and J is TRBJ2-5, with 12 nucleotides matching TRBD2. The CDR3 contains 15 residues. J was trimmed by 2 bases and V by 2 bases; bases with no gene match: 1. The V gene's germline CDR1 is SGDLS and CDR2 YYNGEE. CDR3 in DNA: TGTGCCAGCAGCGTGACTAGCGGGAGACAAGAGACCCAGTACTTC. This codes for CASSVTSGRQETQYF.